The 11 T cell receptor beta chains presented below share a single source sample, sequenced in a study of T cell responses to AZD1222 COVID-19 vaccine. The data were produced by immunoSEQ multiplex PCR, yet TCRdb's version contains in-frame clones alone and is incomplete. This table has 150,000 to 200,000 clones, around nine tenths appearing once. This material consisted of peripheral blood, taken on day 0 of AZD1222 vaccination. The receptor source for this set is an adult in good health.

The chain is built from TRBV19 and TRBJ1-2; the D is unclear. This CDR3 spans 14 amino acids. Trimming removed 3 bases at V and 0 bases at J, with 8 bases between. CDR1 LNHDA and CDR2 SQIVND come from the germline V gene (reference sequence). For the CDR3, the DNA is TGTGCCAGTAGTATTTCTCAGGCTAACTATGGCTACACCTTC. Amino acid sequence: CASSISQANYGYTF. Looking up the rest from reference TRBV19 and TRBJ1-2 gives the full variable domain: DGGITQSPKYLFRKEGQNVTLSCEQNLNHDAMYWYRQDPGQGLRLIYYSQIVNDFQKGDIAEGYSVSREKKESFPLTVTSAQKNPTAFYLCASSISQANYGYTFGSGTRLTVV.

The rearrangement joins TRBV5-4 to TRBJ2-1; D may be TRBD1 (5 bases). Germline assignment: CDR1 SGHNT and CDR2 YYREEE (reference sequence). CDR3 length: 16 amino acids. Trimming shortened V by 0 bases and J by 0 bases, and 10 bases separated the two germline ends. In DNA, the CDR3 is TGTGCCAGCAGCTTGGCTGGGGCCACCTCCTACAATGAGCAGTTCTTC. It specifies CASSLAGATSYNEQFF.

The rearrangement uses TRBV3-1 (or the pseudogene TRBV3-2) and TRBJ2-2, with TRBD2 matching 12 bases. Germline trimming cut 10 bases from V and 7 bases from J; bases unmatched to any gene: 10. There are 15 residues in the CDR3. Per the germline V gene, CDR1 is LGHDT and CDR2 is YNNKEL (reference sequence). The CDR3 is CATRLAGVSGGELFF. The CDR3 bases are TGTGCCACGAGACTAGCGGGAGTTTCGGGCGGGGAGCTGTTTTTT.

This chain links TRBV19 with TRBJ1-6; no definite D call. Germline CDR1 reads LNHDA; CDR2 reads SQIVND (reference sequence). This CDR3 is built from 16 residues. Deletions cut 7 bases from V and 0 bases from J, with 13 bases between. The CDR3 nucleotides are TGTGCCAGTACTGGGTGGACGGACTCCTATAATTCACCCCTCCACTTT. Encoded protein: CASTGWTDSYNSPLHF.

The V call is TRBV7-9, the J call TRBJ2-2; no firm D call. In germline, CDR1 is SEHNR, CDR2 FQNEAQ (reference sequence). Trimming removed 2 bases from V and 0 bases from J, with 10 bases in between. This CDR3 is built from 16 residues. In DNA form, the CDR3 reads TGTGCCAGCAGCTTAAGGCAGTGGACGAACACCGGGGAGCTGTTTTTT. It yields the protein CASSLRQWTNTGELFF. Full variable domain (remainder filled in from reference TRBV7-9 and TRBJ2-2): DTGVSQNPRHKITKRGQNVTFRCDPISEHNRLYWYRQTLGQGPEFLTYFQNEAQLEKSRLLSDRFSAERPKGSFSTLEIQRTEQGDSAMYLCASSLRQWTNTGELFFGEGSRLTVL.

DNA of the CDR3: TGTGCCAGCAGCACCGGGACCCCCCGGAGCTCTGGAAACACCATATATTTT. Protein: CASSTGTPRSSGNTIYF. The V gene is TRBV5-5, the J gene TRBJ1-3; D perhaps matches TRBD1 (5 bases). Per the germline V gene, CDR1 is SGHKS and CDR2 is YYEKEE (reference sequence). The CDR3 is 17 residues long. V lost 4 bases to trimming and J lost 0 bases, with 17 bases between them.

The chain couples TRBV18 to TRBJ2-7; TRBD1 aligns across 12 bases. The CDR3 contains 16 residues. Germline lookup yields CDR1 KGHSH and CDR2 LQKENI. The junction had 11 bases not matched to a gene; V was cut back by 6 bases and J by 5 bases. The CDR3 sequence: CASSSQSGTGGNEQYF. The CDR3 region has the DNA TGTGCCAGCTCGTCACAGTCCGGGACAGGGGGCAACGAGCAGTACTTC.

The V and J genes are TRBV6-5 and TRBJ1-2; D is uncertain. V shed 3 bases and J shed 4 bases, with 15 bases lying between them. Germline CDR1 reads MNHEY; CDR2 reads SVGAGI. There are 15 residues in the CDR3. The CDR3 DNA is TGTGCCAGCAGTTATTTTCGGTCGGGGATCTATGGCTACACCTTC. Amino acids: CASSYFRSGIYGYTF.

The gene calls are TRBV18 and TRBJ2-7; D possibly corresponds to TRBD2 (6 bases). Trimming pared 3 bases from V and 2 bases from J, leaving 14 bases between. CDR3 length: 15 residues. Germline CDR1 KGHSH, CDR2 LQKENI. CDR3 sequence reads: CASSPPGGLTYEQYF. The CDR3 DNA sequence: TGTGCCAGCTCACCCCCCGGCGGACTAACCTACGAGCAGTACTTC.

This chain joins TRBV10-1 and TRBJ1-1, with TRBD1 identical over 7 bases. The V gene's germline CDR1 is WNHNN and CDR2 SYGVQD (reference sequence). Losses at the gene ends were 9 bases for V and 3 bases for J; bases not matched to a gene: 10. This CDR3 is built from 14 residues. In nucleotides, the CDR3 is TGCGCCAGTTCCAGGGGGACGGTGGACACTGAAGCTTTCTTT. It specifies CASSRGTVDTEAFF.

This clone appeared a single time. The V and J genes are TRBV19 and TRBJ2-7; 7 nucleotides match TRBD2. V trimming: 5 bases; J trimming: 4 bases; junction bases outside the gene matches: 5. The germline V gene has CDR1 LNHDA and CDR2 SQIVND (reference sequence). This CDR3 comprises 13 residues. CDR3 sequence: CASSEDSGYEQYF. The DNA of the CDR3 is TGTGCCAGTAGTGAGGATAGCGGGTACGAGCAGTACTTC.